This TCR beta chain was captured by sequencing in a study of PD-L1 blockade in urothelial cancer (dated by TCRdb to the late 2010s). Background on the whole study: Therapy was started at some point between 2014 and 2016 for all patients, and atezolizumab 1,200 mg was administered intravenously every 3 weeks. Blood samples were analyzed at two time points: 3 weeks after treatment start (second dose) and 6 weeks after treatment start. An exploratory multi-omic analysis was conducted of the somatic, immune and clinical correlates of response to PD-L1 blockade with atezolizumab in urothelial cancer. Pretreatment tumor samples, along with matched peripheral blood serially collected before and after atezolizumab treatment, were subjected to TCR sequencing. An ECOG performance status of 0 or 1 was recorded for the patients, and 0 to 3 prior chemotherapy regimens had been received by the patients. Twenty-five of 29 patients were males with bladder-origin urothelial cancer, and about 65% of the 29 reported a prior smoking history. Nine or ten patients reached durable clinical benefit, while 15 to 20 patients did not. Pretreatment blood TCR-seq was available for about 27 patients, at least one posttreatment blood collection was obtained for 25 or so patients, and tumor TCR-seq was available for 25 or so patients. Blood samples gave a median of around 140,000 T cells and 82,636 unique TCRs, with a median clonality of roughly 0.081. In the same patients who had TCR sequencing, pretreatment tumors also underwent whole exome sequencing and RNA sequencing. Durable clinical benefit meant progression-free survival longer than 6 months, and TCR features were also tested against progression-free and overall survival.

This clone is assessed as medium-sized (0.01 to 0.1%). The antigen it binds to is not known. No base-level quality is on record; no much larger clone is a single base apart. Synthetic TCR analog templates were spiked into each PCR to estimate absolute template abundance from read counts. Using the immunoSEQ assay, TCRbeta CDR3 regions were amplified from genomic DNA with bias-controlled V and J gene primers. Sequencing of rearranged TCRbeta segments was done at approximately 20X coverage. Concerning the study's data processing: Clustering was used to correct sequencing errors, and CDR3s were annotated against IMGT so that V, D and J genes could be assigned. Downstream analyses used only productive TCRbeta rearrangements, leaving out any out-of-frame or stop-codon sequences. To compute clonality, Shannon entropy was normalized by the log of the number of unique productive sequences and then subtracted from one. Clones differing between time points or between blood and tumor were identified using Fisher's exact test with Benjamini-Hochberg correction, with an adjusted p below 0.01 applied as the threshold. TCRdb carries this immuneACCESS record with in-frame sequences only. Its versions omit some clonotypes, under half of them owing to an unresolved V gene in the studies checked, with the rest unexplained. V and J calls and clone size come straight from that table; D and trimming were deduced from the DNA. This sample lists around 70,000 clones; around four fifths were detected once. The leading ten clones occupy 4.5% to 5.5% of the sample.

Overall study results and their limits: Because of the small sample size (n of about 29) and the many exploratory analyses performed, the results are intended to be regarded as hypothesis-generating. Improved progression-free and overall survival was found to be associated with pretreatment peripheral blood TCR clonality below the median. Patients with durable benefit showed greater expansion of tumor-associated TCR clones in peripheral blood 3 weeks after starting treatment (n of about 20, p = 0.022).

After removal of 7 bases from V and 4 bases from J, the junction retains 9 bases not matched to a gene. The cysteine opens and the phenylalanine closes a CDR3 of 14 amino acids. Of the read, only the CDR3 DNA is kept; its 42 bases are in frame from base 1. The cohort included roughly 30 patients with locally advanced or metastatic urothelial carcinoma who were treated at Memorial Sloan Kettering on a trial protocol. Peripheral blood mononuclear cells were collected pretreatment and during treatment, at between 1 and 8 total time points per patient. The Qiagen DNeasy Blood extraction kit was used to purify genomic DNA from total PBMCs and tumor samples. PBMCs were collected pretreatment and during treatment and were isolated and stored as previously described.

The V gene is TRBV23-1 and the J gene is TRBJ2-7, with 8 middle bases fitting TRBD1. TRBV23-1 qualifies as an ORF whose function is uncertain. The source was PBMCs, collected around atezolizumab (anti-PD-L1) treatment. The clonotype originates from a man between 65 and 85 years old with urothelial cancer. The CDR3 protein sequence reads: CASIRKDRVYEQYF. The nucleotide sequence is TGCGCCAGCATCCGTAAGGACAGGGTATACGAGCAGTACTTC.